This is a list of T cell receptor beta chains from one sample in a study of OX40 agonist ivuxolimab in advanced cancers. This table comes from immunoSEQ multiplex PCR, and its TCRdb copy is limited to in-frame clones, with some not included. This table holds 50,000 to 70,000 clones, about 94% found once. The sample in question was CD4+ or CD8+ T cells sorted from blood, obtained in a trial of the OX40 agonist ivuxolimab. Receptor source: an adult with an advanced solid tumor such as melanoma, head and neck, liver or kidney cancer. Each CDR3 is given with its conserved first and last residue.

CDR3 protein,J gene,V gene
CASSQDRAGELFF,TRBJ2-2,TRBV4-3
CASSLVPPGQLNTGELFF,TRBJ2-2,TRBV27
CASSPISGLAGPEQYF,NA,TRBV18
CASSNHRTGPDGYTF,TRBJ1-2,TRBV27
CASSIDGTVNTEAFF,TRBJ1-1,TRBV19
CASSLDWGRMAGELFF,TRBJ2-2,TRBV5-6
CASSGTGEDRLYGYTF,TRBJ1-2,TRBV11-2
CASSGGLGAFF,TRBJ1-1,TRBV25-1
CASSFIREGANYGYTF,TRBJ1-2,TRBV13
CASSYSVSGELFF,TRBJ2-2,TRBV6-5
CASSFVGNTEAFF,TRBJ1-1,TRBV28
CASSPGGGGFNEQYF,TRBJ2-7,TRBV7-9
CASSSRGAGQFF,TRBJ2-1,TRBV7-9
CSVEGGQGGAGELFF,TRBJ2-2,TRBV29-1
CASKLAGVREQFF,TRBJ2-1,TRBV19
CASSQGQIMRDEQYF,TRBJ2-7,TRBV4-1
CASSPGGATRPKNIQYF,TRBJ2-4,TRBV4-1
CASSELMGESRQETQYF,TRBJ2-5,TRBV25-1
CASSPPYAGRANYGYTF,TRBJ1-2,TRBV25-1
CASSEGTGPNYGYTF,TRBJ1-2,TRBV6-1
CASSMVGDEQYF,TRBJ2-7,TRBV19
CASSLAGSSRPYEQYF,TRBJ2-7,TRBV5-5